A selection of T cell receptor beta chains follows, all from one sample in a study of CD8 T cells in Susac syndrome. TCRdb reanalysed the immunoSEQ multiplex PCR reads using MiXCR and keeps one entry per CDR3 protein. Of under 200,000 distinct CDR3 sequences in the sample, around 94% were seen once. The source material was CD4+ T cells from PBMCs. These TCRs come from a human donor with Susac syndrome. CDR3s include the opening cysteine and the closing phenylalanine or tryptophan. The D gene is left open where the match is weak. Only part of the rows carry a size: once, few, many, or a class if the clone is expanded.

cdr3_aa: CASSAQAGVSYNEQFF
cdr3_nt: TGTGCCAGCAGCGCTCAAGCGGGGGTCTCCTACAATGAGCAGTTCTTC
v_call: TRBV9
j_call: TRBJ2-1
clone_size: NA
d_call: TRBD2

cdr3_aa: CASSLVGDRRGYTF
cdr3_nt: TGTGCCAGCAGCTTAGTGGGGGACCGTCGCGGCTACACCTTC
v_call: TRBV7-9
j_call: TRBJ1-2
clone_size: NA
d_call: NA

cdr3_aa: CSVGNMEKEAFF
cdr3_nt: TGCAGCGTTGGAAACATGGAGAAAGAAGCTTTCTTT
v_call: TRBV29-1
j_call: TRBJ1-1
clone_size: NA
d_call: NA

cdr3_aa: CASSVGRLNTEAFF
cdr3_nt: TGTGCCAGCAGCGTGGGACGGTTGAACACTGAAGCTTTCTTT
v_call: TRBV9
j_call: TRBJ1-1
clone_size: NA
d_call: NA

cdr3_aa: CSASEPKGEKSYNEQFF
cdr3_nt: TGCAGTGCTAGCGAACCTAAGGGGGAGAAATCCTACAATGAGCAGTTCTTC
v_call: TRBV20-1
j_call: TRBJ2-1
clone_size: NA
d_call: NA

cdr3_aa: CASSYGLAETQYF
cdr3_nt: TGTGCCAGCAGTTACGGACTAGCAGAGACCCAGTACTTC
v_call: TRBV6-5
j_call: TRBJ2-5
clone_size: few
d_call: TRBD2

cdr3_aa: CASIRAGSYNEQFF
cdr3_nt: TGTGCCAGCATCAGGGCGGGCTCCTACAATGAGCAGTTCTTC
v_call: TRBV12-3/TRBV12-4
j_call: TRBJ2-1
clone_size: NA
d_call: NA

cdr3_aa: CSARPGGTPQETQYF
cdr3_nt: TGCAGTGCTAGACCCGGGGGAACCCCCCAAGAGACCCAGTACTTC
v_call: TRBV20-1
j_call: TRBJ2-5
clone_size: NA
d_call: NA

cdr3_aa: CASSYSGESYGYTF
cdr3_nt: TGTGCCAGCAGTTACTCAGGGGAAAGCTATGGCTACACCTTC
v_call: TRBV6-5
j_call: TRBJ1-2
clone_size: NA
d_call: NA

cdr3_aa: CASSTGGGQPQHF
cdr3_nt: TGCGCCAGCAGCACAGGGGGCGGTCAGCCCCAGCATTTT
v_call: TRBV5-1
j_call: TRBJ1-5
clone_size: NA
d_call: TRBD1

cdr3_aa: CASSLMTSAVIPGELFF
cdr3_nt: TGTGCCAGCAGTTTAATGACCTCGGCAGTAATCCCCGGGGAGCTGTTTTTT
v_call: TRBV27
j_call: TRBJ2-2
clone_size: once
d_call: NA

cdr3_aa: CAWSSGVGDQPQHF
cdr3_nt: TGTGCCTGGAGTTCCGGGGTCGGTGATCAGCCCCAGCATTTT
v_call: TRBV30
j_call: TRBJ1-5
clone_size: NA
d_call: NA

cdr3_aa: CSAETGTSGAARTDTQYF
cdr3_nt: TGCAGCGCTGAAACCGGGACTAGCGGCGCCGCTCGCACAGATACGCAGTATTTT
v_call: TRBV29-1
j_call: TRBJ2-3
clone_size: NA
d_call: TRBD2

cdr3_aa: CASSIHGARGLNQPQHF
cdr3_nt: TGTGCCAGTAGTATACATGGGGCTAGGGGCCTTAATCAGCCCCAGCATTTT
v_call: TRBV19
j_call: TRBJ1-5
clone_size: NA
d_call: NA

cdr3_aa: CASSPGNYGTDTQYF
cdr3_nt: TGTGCCAGCAGTCCCGGAAACTATGGTACAGATACGCAGTATTTT
v_call: TRBV9
j_call: TRBJ2-3
clone_size: NA
d_call: NA